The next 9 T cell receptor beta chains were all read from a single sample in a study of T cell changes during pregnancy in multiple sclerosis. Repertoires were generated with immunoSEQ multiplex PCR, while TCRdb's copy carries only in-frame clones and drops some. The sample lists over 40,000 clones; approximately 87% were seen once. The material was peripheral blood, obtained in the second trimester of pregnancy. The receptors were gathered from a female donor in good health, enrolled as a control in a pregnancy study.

The DNA for the CDR3 is TGTGCCACCAGCAGGGGGACATCCCCTAATGAAAAACTGTTTTTT. The encoded protein is CATSRGTSPNEKLFF. This rearrangement joins TRBV15 to TRBJ1-4, with D tentatively TRBD1 (6 bases). This CDR3 has 15 residues. Trimming removed 3 bases from V and 3 bases from J, with 11 bases in between. CDR1 and CDR2 (germline): LNHNV, YYDKDF (reference sequence).

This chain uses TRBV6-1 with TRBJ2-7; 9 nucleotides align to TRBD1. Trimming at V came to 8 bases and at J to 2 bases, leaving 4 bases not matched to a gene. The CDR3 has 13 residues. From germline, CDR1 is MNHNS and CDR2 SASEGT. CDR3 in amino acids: CASEGDRAYEQYF. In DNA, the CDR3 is TGTGCCAGCGAGGGGGACAGGGCCTACGAGCAGTACTTC.

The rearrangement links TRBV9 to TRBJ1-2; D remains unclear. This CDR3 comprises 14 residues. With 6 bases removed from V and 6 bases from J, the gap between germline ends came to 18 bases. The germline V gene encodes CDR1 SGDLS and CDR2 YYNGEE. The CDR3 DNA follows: TGTGCCAGCACCGAAGTATCAGAGGCGGATGGCTACACCTTC. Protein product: CASTEVSEADGYTF.

CDR3 region: CASSLQLAVGANTGELFF. In DNA form, the CDR3 reads TGTGCCAGCAGCTTACAACTAGCGGTTGGCGCGAACACCGGGGAGCTGTTTTTT. The chain links TRBV11-1 to TRBJ2-2; 8 bases are shared with TRBD2. Looked up from germline, CDR1 is SGHAT and CDR2 is FQDESV (reference sequence). This CDR3 has 18 residues. J gave up 0 bases and V 2 bases, and 8 bases lay outside the gene matches. Full variable domain (missing parts from reference TRBV11-1 and TRBJ2-2): EAEVAQSPRYKITEKSQAVAFWCDPISGHATLYWYRQILGQGPELLVQFQDESVVDDSQLPKDRFSAERLKGVDSTLKIQPAELGDSAMYLCASSLQLAVGANTGELFFGEGSRLTVL.

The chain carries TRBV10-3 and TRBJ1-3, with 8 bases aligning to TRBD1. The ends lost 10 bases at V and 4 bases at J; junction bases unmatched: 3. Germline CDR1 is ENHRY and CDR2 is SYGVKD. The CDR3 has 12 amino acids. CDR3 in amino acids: CATTGDGNTIYF. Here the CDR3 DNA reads TGTGCCACGACAGGGGACGGAAACACCATATATTTT.

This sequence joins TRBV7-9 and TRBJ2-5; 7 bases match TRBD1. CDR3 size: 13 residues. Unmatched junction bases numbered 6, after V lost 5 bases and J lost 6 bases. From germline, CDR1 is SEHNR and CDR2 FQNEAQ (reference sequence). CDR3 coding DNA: TGTGCCAGCAGCCCGACAGGGAGCCAGACCCAGTACTTC. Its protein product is CASSPTGSQTQYF.

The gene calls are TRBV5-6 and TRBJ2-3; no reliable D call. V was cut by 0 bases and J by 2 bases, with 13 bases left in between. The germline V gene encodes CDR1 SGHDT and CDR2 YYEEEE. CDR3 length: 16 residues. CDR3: CASSLGRLGVTDTQYF. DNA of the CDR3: TGTGCCAGCAGCTTGGGGCGGCTGGGTGTCACAGATACGCAGTATTTT.

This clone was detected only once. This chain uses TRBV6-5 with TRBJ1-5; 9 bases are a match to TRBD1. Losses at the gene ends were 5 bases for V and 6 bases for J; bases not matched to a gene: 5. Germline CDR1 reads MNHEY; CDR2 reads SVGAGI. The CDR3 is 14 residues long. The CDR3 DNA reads TGTGCCAGCAGTCCGGGACAGGGCATTCAGCCCCAGCATTTT. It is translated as CASSPGQGIQPQHF.

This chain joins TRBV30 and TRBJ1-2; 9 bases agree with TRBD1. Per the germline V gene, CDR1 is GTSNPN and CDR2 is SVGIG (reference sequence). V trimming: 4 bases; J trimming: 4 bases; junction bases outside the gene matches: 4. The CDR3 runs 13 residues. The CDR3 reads CAWTEDRGYGYTF. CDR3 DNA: TGTGCCTGGACCGAGGACAGGGGCTATGGCTACACCTTC.